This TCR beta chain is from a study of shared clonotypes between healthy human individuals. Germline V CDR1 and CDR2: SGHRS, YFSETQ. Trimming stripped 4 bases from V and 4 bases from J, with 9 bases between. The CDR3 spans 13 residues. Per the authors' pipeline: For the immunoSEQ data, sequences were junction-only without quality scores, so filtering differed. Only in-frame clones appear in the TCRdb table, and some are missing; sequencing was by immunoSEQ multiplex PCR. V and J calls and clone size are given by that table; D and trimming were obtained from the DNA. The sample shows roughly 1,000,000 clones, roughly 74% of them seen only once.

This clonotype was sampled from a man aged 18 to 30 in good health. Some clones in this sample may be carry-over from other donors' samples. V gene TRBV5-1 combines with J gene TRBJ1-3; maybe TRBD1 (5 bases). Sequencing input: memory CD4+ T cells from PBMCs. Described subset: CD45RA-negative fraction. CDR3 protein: CASSPTVGNTIYF. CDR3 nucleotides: TGCGCCAGCAGCCCGACAGTCGGAAACACCATATATTTT. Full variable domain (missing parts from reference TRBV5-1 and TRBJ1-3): KAGVTQTPRYLIKTRGQQVTLSCSPISGHRSVSWYQQTPGQGLQFLFEYFSETQRNKGNFPGRFSGRQFSNSRSEMNVSTLELGDSALYLCASSPTVGNTIYFGEGSWLTVV.